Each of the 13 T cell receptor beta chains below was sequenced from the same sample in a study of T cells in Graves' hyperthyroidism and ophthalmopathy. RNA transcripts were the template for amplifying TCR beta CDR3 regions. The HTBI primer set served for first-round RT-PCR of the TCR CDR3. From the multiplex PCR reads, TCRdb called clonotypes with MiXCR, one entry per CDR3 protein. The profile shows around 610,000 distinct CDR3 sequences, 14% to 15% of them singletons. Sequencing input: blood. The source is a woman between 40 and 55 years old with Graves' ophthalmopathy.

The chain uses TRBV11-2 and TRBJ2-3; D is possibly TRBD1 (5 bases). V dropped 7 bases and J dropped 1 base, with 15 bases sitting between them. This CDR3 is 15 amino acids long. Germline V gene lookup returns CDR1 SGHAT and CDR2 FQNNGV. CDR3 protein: CASTLGLGGTDTQYF. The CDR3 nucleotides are TGTGCCAGCACCCTTGGGTTAGGGGGCACAGATACGCAGTATTTT.

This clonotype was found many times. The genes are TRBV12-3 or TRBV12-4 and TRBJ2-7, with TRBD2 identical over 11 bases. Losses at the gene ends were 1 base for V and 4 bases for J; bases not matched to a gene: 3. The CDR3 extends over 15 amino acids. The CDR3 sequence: CASSLVTSGKYEQYF. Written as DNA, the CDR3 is TGTGCCAGCAGTTTAGTGACTAGCGGGAAATACGAGCAGTACTTC.

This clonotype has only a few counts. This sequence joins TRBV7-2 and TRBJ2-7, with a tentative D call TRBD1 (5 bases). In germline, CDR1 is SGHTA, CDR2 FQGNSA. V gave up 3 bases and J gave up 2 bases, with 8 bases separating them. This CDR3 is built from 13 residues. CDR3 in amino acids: CASSFNRPYEQYF. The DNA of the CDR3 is TGTGCCAGCAGCTTTAACAGGCCCTACGAGCAGTACTTC.

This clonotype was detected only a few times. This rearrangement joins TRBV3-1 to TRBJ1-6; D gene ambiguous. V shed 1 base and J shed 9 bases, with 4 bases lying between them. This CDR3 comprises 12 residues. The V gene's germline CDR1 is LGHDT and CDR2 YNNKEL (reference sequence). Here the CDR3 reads CASSQGISPLHF. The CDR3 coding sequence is TGTGCCAGCAGCCAAGGGATTTCACCCCTCCACTTT.

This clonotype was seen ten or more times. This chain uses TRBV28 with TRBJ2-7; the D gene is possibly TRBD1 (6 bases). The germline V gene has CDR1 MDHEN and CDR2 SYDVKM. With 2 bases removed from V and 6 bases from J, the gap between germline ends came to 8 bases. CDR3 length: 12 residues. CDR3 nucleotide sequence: TGTGCCAGCAGTTTACAGGGGTCCGAGCAGTACTTC. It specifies CASSLQGSEQYF.

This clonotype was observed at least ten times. The CDR3 loop is CASSPQAGTNTEAFF. The CDR3 nucleotides are TGTGCCAGCAGCCCCCAGGCAGGGACGAACACTGAAGCTTTCTTT. The J gene is TRBJ1-1, the V gene TRBV6-1; possibly TRBD1 for D (5 bases). The germline V gene has CDR1 MNHNS and CDR2 SASEGT. V was shortened by 6 bases and J by 1 base, with 15 bases between the two germline ends. This CDR3 region has 15 residues.

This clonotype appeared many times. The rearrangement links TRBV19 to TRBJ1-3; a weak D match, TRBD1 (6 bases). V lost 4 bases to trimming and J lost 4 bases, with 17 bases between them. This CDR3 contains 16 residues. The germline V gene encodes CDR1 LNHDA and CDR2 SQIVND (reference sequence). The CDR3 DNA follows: TGTGCCAGTAGTAGGGCAGGGGAAATGGCCGGAAACACCATATATTTT. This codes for CASSRAGEMAGNTIYF.

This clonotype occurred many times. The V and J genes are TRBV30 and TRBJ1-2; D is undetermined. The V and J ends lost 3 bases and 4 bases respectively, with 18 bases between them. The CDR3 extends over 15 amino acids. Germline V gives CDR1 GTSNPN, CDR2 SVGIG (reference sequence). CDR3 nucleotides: TGTGCCTGGAGGCTGGGTCGGGGATTGGGCTATGGCTACACCTTC. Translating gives CAWRLGRGLGYGYTF.

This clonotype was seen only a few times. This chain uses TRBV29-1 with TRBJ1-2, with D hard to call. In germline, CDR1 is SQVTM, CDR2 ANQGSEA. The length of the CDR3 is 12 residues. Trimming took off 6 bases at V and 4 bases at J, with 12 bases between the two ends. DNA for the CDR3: TGCAGCGTCTATGGGTCCGGCTATGGCTACACCTTC. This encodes CSVYGSGYGYTF.

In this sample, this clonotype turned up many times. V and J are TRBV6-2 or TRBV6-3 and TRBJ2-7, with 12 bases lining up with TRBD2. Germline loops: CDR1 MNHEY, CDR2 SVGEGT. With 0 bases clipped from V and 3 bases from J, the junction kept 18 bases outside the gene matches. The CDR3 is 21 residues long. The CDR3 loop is CASSYSSPTSGRSRVSYEQYF. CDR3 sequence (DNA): TGTGCCAGCAGTTACTCCTCCCCGACTAGCGGGAGATCCCGAGTCAGCTACGAGCAGTACTTC.

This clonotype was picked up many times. CDR3 in amino acids: CASSLSTGTYEQYF. The CDR3 DNA reads as TGTGCCAGCAGCTTGTCTACGGGTACCTACGAGCAGTACTTC. The gene calls are TRBV7-2 and TRBJ2-7, with D hard to call. The ends were cut back, 3 bases at V and 2 bases at J, with 11 bases in the middle. The CDR3 runs to 14 residues. Germline CDR1 is SGHTA and CDR2 is FQGNSA. Variable domain in full (rest from reference TRBV7-2 and TRBJ2-7): GAGVSQSPSNKVTEKGKDVELRCDPISGHTALYWYRQSLGQGLEFLIYFQGNSAPDKSGLPSDRFSAERTGGSVSTLTIQRTQQEDSAVYLCASSLSTGTYEQYFGPGTRLTVT.

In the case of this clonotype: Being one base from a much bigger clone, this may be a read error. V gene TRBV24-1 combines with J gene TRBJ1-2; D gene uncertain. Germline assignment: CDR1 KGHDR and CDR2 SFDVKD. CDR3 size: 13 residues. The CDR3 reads CATSDWRGRGCTF. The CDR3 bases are TGTGCCACCAGTGATTGGCGGGGTCGTGGCTGCACCTTC.

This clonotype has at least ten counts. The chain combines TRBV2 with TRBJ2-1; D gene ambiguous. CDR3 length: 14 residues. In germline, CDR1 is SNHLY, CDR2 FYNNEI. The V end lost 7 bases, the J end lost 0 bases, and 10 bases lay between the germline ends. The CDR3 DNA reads TGTGCCAGCACTCTAAGTCCCTCCTACAATGAGCAGTTCTTC. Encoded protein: CASTLSPSYNEQFF.